The 29 T cell receptor beta chains below were found in one sample sequenced in a study of blood T cell repertoires in COVID-19. Profiling relied on immunoSEQ multiplex PCR, and the TCRdb table lists in-frame clones only, not all of them. The sample carries about 40,000 clones, approximately 88% recorded once. Sequencing was done on a sample of peripheral blood. The receptors were gathered from a woman in her seventies with acute or convalescent COVID-19.

The chain carries TRBV5-6 and TRBJ1-3; D remains unclear. CDR3 length: 15 residues. Germline V gene sequence: CDR1 SGHDT, CDR2 YYEEEE. Trimming took 0 bases from V and 0 from J, leaving 7 bases between them. CDR3 protein: CASSLGRNSGNTIYF. The CDR3 bases are TGTGCCAGCAGCTTGGGGCGGAACTCTGGAAACACCATATATTTT.

V usage is TRBV5-8 and J usage is TRBJ2-1; TRBD2 is a possible D gene (5 bases). V lost 6 bases to trimming and J lost 2 bases, with 15 bases between them. Per germline, CDR1 SGHTS and CDR2 YDEGEE. The length of the CDR3 is 15 residues. In DNA, the CDR3 is TGTGCCAGCACCGCTGTGAGCGGCGCCTACAATGAGCAGTTCTTC. Translating it yields CASTAVSGAYNEQFF.

V usage is TRBV9 and J usage is TRBJ2-3, with a weak D call TRBD2 (5 bases). Deletions cut 0 bases from V and 2 bases from J, with 10 bases between. This CDR3 comprises 15 residues. Germline assignment: CDR1 SGDLS and CDR2 YYNGEE. CDR3 coding DNA: TGTGCCAGCAGCGTAGCCCACGGGATCACAGATACGCAGTATTTT. Protein sequence: CASSVAHGITDTQYF.

The rearrangement joins TRBV6-2 or TRBV6-3 to TRBJ2-3; no definite D call. The V gene lost 5 bases and the J gene lost 5 bases, with 5 bases spanning the gap. This CDR3 is built from 11 residues. The germline gives CDR1 MNHEY, CDR2 SVGEGT. The CDR3 DNA reads TGTGCCAGCAGTAGACAAGATACGCAGTATTTT. Its translation is CASSRQDTQYF.

The chain couples TRBV15 to TRBJ1-4; D might be TRBD1 (5 bases). Germline V gene data show CDR1 as LNHNV and CDR2 as YYDKDF (reference sequence). The CDR3 covers 16 residues. Trimming removed 5 bases from V and 3 bases from J, with 16 bases in between. The CDR3 coding sequence is TGTGCCACCAGCTTCGGGCAGGGTTCGGCTAATGAAAAACTGTTTTTT. It codes for CATSFGQGSANEKLFF.

J is TRBJ2-2 and V is TRBV2; the match to TRBD2 covers 10 bases. V dropped 6 bases and J dropped 7; count of bases not matched to a gene: 14. The CDR3 extends over 17 amino acids. CDR1 and CDR2 from the germline V gene are SNHLY and FYNNEI. The CDR3 loop reads CASSAKSGRAGVGELFF. The CDR3 nucleotides read TGTGCCAGCAGCGCGAAGAGCGGGAGGGCCGGGGTCGGGGAGCTGTTTTTT.

This clone was seen a single time. The CDR3 DNA reads TGCGCCAGCAGCGCCCAGGGGTTTGAGCAGTTCTTC. Translated, it gives CASSAQGFEQFF. The chain has TRBV5-1 and TRBJ2-1; possibly TRBD1 for D (6 bases). With 4 bases removed from V and 9 bases from J, the gap between germline ends came to 11 bases. Germline CDR1 SGHRS, CDR2 YFSETQ. This CDR3 is 12 amino acids long.

This clone occurred a few times. The V call is TRBV7-8, the J call TRBJ2-1; TRBD2 aligns across 11 bases. This CDR3 contains 14 residues. The ends lost 2 bases at V and 9 bases at J; junction bases unmatched: 3. Germline values: CDR1 SGHVS, CDR2 FQNEAQ. This CDR3 is CASSLTSGRSEQFF. In nucleotides, the CDR3 is TGTGCCAGCAGCTTAACTAGCGGGAGAAGTGAGCAGTTCTTC.

The rearrangement links TRBV6-1 to TRBJ2-7, with TRBD1 as a possible D gene (5 bases). Germline CDR1 MNHNS, CDR2 SASEGT. This CDR3 contains 13 residues. The CDR3 region is CASSEDAGAVKTV. The CDR3 DNA follows: TGTGCCAGCAGTGAAGACGCTGGGGCAGTTAAGACCGTC.

V and J are TRBV6-5 and TRBJ1-6, with 7 bases matching TRBD1. This CDR3 spans 14 amino acids. The ends lost 7 bases at V and 7 bases at J; junction bases unmatched: 7. CDR1 is MNHEY and CDR2 is SVGAGI in the germline V gene. The CDR3 DNA follows: TGTGCCAGCACCCCGACAGGGTCCAATTCACCCCTCCACTTT. Its protein is CASTPTGSNSPLHF.

The rearrangement joins TRBV11-2 to TRBJ2-7; tentatively, D is TRBD2 (5 bases). The CDR3 sequence is 14 residues long. Trimming shortened V by 0 bases and J by 3 bases, and 9 bases separated the two germline ends. CDR1 SGHAT and CDR2 FQNNGV come from the germline V gene. CDR3: CASSLDRGVYEQYV. CDR3 in DNA: TGTGCCAGCAGCTTAGATCGGGGAGTCTACGAGCAGTACGTC.

The rearrangement joins TRBV11-3 to TRBJ1-1, with 8 bases matching TRBD1. With V trimmed by 0 bases and J by 6 bases, 6 bases remained unmatched. The CDR3 sequence is 15 residues long. Looked up from germline, CDR1 is SGHNT and CDR2 is YENEEA. The CDR3 nucleotides read TGTGCCAGCAGCTTAGATTCGGACAGGGAGGCTGAAGCTTTCTTT. As protein: CASSLDSDREAEAFF.

The rearrangement links TRBV13 to TRBJ2-5; TRBD1 matches 9 bases. The CDR3 extends over 16 amino acids. The germline gives CDR1 PRHDT, CDR2 FYEKMQ (reference sequence). Unmatched junction bases numbered 7, after V lost 4 bases and J lost 1 base. The CDR3, as DNA: TGTGCCAGCAGCTACCGTGGGACAGGGACCCAAGAGACCCAGTACTTC. This translates into CASSYRGTGTQETQYF.

V and J are TRBV7-9 and TRBJ1-1; D might be TRBD1 (6 bases). Trimming cost V 5 bases and J 8 bases, with 12 bases left between them. Per the germline V gene, CDR1 is SEHNR and CDR2 is FQNEAQ (reference sequence). The CDR3 extends over 12 amino acids. CDR3 DNA: TGTGCCAGCAGCCCAGGGACACTCGAAGCTTTCTTT. It specifies CASSPGTLEAFF.

The gene calls are TRBV28 and TRBJ1-5; 7 bases align to TRBD1. J gave up 5 bases and V 6 bases, and 1 base lay outside the gene matches. The CDR3 runs 12 residues. Germline lookup yields CDR1 MDHEN and CDR2 SYDVKM. As DNA, the CDR3 is TGTGCCAGCAGGAGGGGGCATCAGCCCCAGCATTTT. Protein sequence: CASRRGHQPQHF.

J is TRBJ2-3 and V is TRBV7-8; D is uncertain. The CDR3 has 14 residues. Germline lookup yields CDR1 SGHVS and CDR2 FQNEAQ. With 5 bases removed from V and 4 bases from J, the gap between germline ends came to 13 bases. The CDR3 region is CASSQEWWADTQYF. In DNA, the CDR3 is TGTGCCAGCAGCCAGGAGTGGTGGGCAGATACGCAGTATTTT.

This chain links TRBV30 with TRBJ2-3; D gene unclear. V was trimmed by 0 bases and J by 0 bases, leaving 13 bases between them. The CDR3 is made up of 16 amino acids. Germline CDR1 is GTSNPN and CDR2 is SVGIG (reference sequence). CDR3 bases: TGTGCCTGGAGTGTAAGTCCATCTACTAGCACAGATACGCAGTATTTT. This gives the protein CAWSVSPSTSTDTQYF. Full variable domain (remainder filled in from reference TRBV30 and TRBJ2-3): SQTIHQWPATLVQPVGSPLSLECTVEGTSNPNLYWYRQAAGRGLQLLFYSVGIGQISSEVPQNLSASRPQDRQFILSSKKLLLSDSGFYLCAWSVSPSTSTDTQYFGPGTRLTVL.

The V gene is TRBV11-2, the J gene TRBJ2-2; 10 positions agree with TRBD2. With V trimmed by 5 bases and J by 6 bases, 3 bases remained unmatched. Germline assignment: CDR1 SGHAT and CDR2 FQNNGV. The CDR3 contains 14 residues. The CDR3, as DNA: TGTGCCAGCAGCACTAGCGGGATTGCCGGGGAGCTGTTTTTT. Amino acids: CASSTSGIAGELFF.

This chain connects TRBV6-5 to TRBJ2-5; the D is unclear. This CDR3 has 14 amino acids. Between the trimmed V and J ends, which lost 6 bases and 2 bases, there was a span of 13 bases. From germline, CDR1 is MNHEY and CDR2 SVGAGI. The CDR3 here is CASSPMAGQETQYF. CDR3 coding DNA: TGTGCCAGCAGCCCCATGGCAGGTCAAGAGACCCAGTACTTC.

The chain combines TRBV6-1 with TRBJ2-2, with a possible D match to TRBD1 (5 bases). V lost 1 base to trimming and J lost 1 base, with 10 bases between them. The length of the CDR3 is 16 residues. Germline CDR1 reads MNHNS; CDR2 reads SASEGT. The CDR3 DNA reads as TGTGCCAGCAGTGAAGTGATCACAGGGAACACCGGGGAGCTGTTTTTT. Protein sequence: CASSEVITGNTGELFF.

This rearrangement joins TRBV13 to TRBJ2-5; TRBD1 matches 8 bases. The CDR3 consists of 15 residues. Germline CDR1 is PRHDT and CDR2 is FYEKMQ (reference sequence). Germline trimming cut 5 bases from V and 7 bases from J; bases unmatched to any gene: 12. This CDR3 is CASSPPDRAFVTQYF. The CDR3 DNA is TGTGCCAGCAGCCCGCCGGACAGGGCGTTCGTGACCCAGTACTTC.

The chain recombines TRBV27 with TRBJ2-7; D is possibly TRBD2 (6 bases). Trimming cost V 8 bases and J 2 bases, with 16 bases left between them. Per germline, CDR1 MNHEY and CDR2 SMNVEV (reference sequence). This CDR3 comprises 14 residues. The CDR3 reads CASGPPGGTYEQYV. Here the CDR3 DNA reads TGTGCCAGCGGTCCCCCAGGCGGGACCTACGAGCAGTACGTC.

This chain uses TRBV19 with TRBJ1-5; 8 nucleotides agree with TRBD1. The J segment lost 6 bases and the V segment lost 9 bases, leaving 13 bases of the junction unmatched. This CDR3 has 15 amino acids. CDR1 and CDR2 from the germline V gene are LNHDA and SQIVND (reference sequence). CDR3: CASQTGTGGGQPQHF. DNA of the CDR3: TGTGCCAGCCAAACGGGCACAGGGGGTGGTCAGCCCCAGCATTTT.

The sample holds one count of this clone. V usage is TRBV30 and J usage is TRBJ2-3; TRBD1 aligns across 10 bases. This CDR3 region has 14 residues. Losses at the gene ends were 5 bases for V and 2 bases for J; bases not matched to a gene: 4. CDR1 and CDR2 (germline): GTSNPN, SVGIG (reference sequence). The CDR3 is CAWGTGAITDTQYF. The CDR3 DNA follows: TGTGCCTGGGGGACAGGGGCAATCACAGATACGCAGTATTTT.

The V gene is TRBV19, the J gene TRBJ2-5; D possibly corresponds to TRBD2 (5 bases). This CDR3 region has 14 residues. V lost 3 bases, J lost 6 bases, and 14 bases lay in between. Germline CDR1 is LNHDA and CDR2 is SQIVND (reference sequence). The CDR3 here is CASSISGGLQTQYF. The CDR3 DNA reads TGTGCCAGTAGTATCTCCGGCGGGTTGCAGACCCAGTACTTC.

The V call is TRBV5-6, the J call TRBJ2-2, with TRBD2 identical over 8 bases. The V segment lost 4 bases and the J segment 4 bases; nucleotides outside the gene matches: 9. The CDR3 covers 16 residues. Germline V gene lookup returns CDR1 SGHDT and CDR2 YYEEEE. CDR3 sequence reads: CASSKGAGDLTGELFF. In DNA form, the CDR3 reads TGTGCCAGCAGCAAAGGAGCGGGAGATCTCACCGGGGAGCTGTTTTTT.

The V gene is TRBV3-1 (or the pseudogene TRBV3-2), the J gene TRBJ2-2, with D possibly TRBD1 on 5 matching bases. Trimming removed 0 bases at V and 7 bases at J, with 12 bases between. CDR3 length: 15 amino acids. Germline-derived CDR1 and CDR2 are LGHDT and YNNKEL (reference sequence). This CDR3 is CASSQDVQGIGELFF. CDR3 nucleotide sequence: TGTGCCAGCAGCCAAGATGTGCAGGGAATCGGGGAGCTGTTTTTT.

This rearrangement joins TRBV5-1 to TRBJ2-1; 7 bases map to TRBD1. The CDR3 has 14 amino acids. The V segment lost 4 bases and the J segment 9 bases; nucleotides outside the gene matches: 10. The germline V gene encodes CDR1 SGHRS and CDR2 YFSETQ. The chain's CDR3 is CASSIPTGASEQFF. For the CDR3, the DNA is TGCGCCAGCAGCATACCCACAGGGGCTAGTGAGCAGTTCTTC.

The V and J genes are TRBV7-2 and TRBJ2-1; TRBD1 matches at 10 bases. Germline assignment: CDR1 SGHTA and CDR2 FQGNSA. J was trimmed by 5 bases and V by 2 bases; bases with no gene match: 6. The CDR3 length is 16 residues. The CDR3 reads CASSLPPGTGDNEQFF. CDR3 sequence (DNA): TGTGCCAGCAGCTTACCCCCCGGGACAGGGGACAATGAGCAGTTCTTC.